Sequencing of this T cell receptor (beta chain) was carried out in a study of neurological immune-mediated disorders. Study results and caveats: The multiple sclerosis repertoire cluster was associated with no clinical or MRI feature.

This clonotype came up many times. The antigen is unknown. The cDNA was synthesized by 5'RACE incorporating 10-nucleotide random UMIs. MiXCR was run by TCRdb on the 5' RACE reads, yielding one entry per CDR3 protein. The sample contains 55,000 to 85,000 distinct CDR3 sequences, 2.5% to 3.5% of which appear only once. 2 million PBMCs stored at -80 C were the source of the unsorted libraries. V was clipped by 0 bases and J by 4 bases; unmatched bases: 2. This CDR3 is 14 amino acids long. The germline CDR1 and CDR2 sequences are DFQATT and SNEGSKA (reference sequence). Sequencing was carried out using PBMCs. This TCR came from a woman aged 50 to 65 with multiple sclerosis. This chain joins TRBV20-1 and TRBJ2-2; TRBD1 matches at 7 bases. The CDR3 nucleotides are TGCAGTGCTAGAGAGACAGGGTTCACCGGGGAGCTGTTTTTT. Its translation is CSARETGFTGELFF.